One sample yielded the 8 T cell receptor beta chains listed below, sequenced in a study of blood T cell repertoires in COVID-19. Sequencing was performed with immunoSEQ multiplex PCR; in TCRdb, only in-frame clones are kept and a portion is missing. The table has approximately 130,000 clones, around two thirds seen once; the top ten hold approximately 2.1%. The sample comprised peripheral blood. Source of these receptors: a woman between 65 and 79 years old with acute or convalescent COVID-19.

This chain links TRBV7-2 with TRBJ1-6, with D uncertain. Germline-derived CDR1 and CDR2 are SGHTA and FQGNSA. V lost 1 base, J lost 7 bases, and 14 bases lay in between. The CDR3 length is 16 residues. The CDR3: CASSLGVVTGNSPLHF. The CDR3 region has the DNA TGTGCCAGCAGCTTAGGGGTAGTTACGGGGAATTCACCCCTCCACTTT.

The chain is built from TRBV7-9 and TRBJ2-3, with D possibly being TRBD2 (5 bases). Germline V gives CDR1 SEHNR, CDR2 FQNEAQ (reference sequence). The V end was cut by 1 base, the J end by 1 base, with 12 bases between. This CDR3 contains 16 residues. The CDR3 region has the DNA TGTGCCAGCAGCTTAGGGACTTTCTTTGGCACAGATACGCAGTATTTT. This codes for CASSLGTFFGTDTQYF.

The gene calls are TRBV18 and TRBJ2-6, with D tentatively TRBD1 (6 bases). The CDR3 length is 17 residues. Germline V gives CDR1 KGHSH, CDR2 LQKENI. V was shortened by 0 bases and J by 3 bases, with 12 bases between the two germline ends. The CDR3 loop reads CASSPPAGAGGANVLTF. The CDR3 nucleotides read TGTGCCAGCTCACCACCCGCAGGGGCGGGTGGGGCCAACGTCCTGACTTTC.

This chain's CDR3 is CASSSLDRNTGELFF. The CDR3 DNA sequence: TGCGCCAGCAGCTCTCTAGACCGAAACACCGGGGAGCTGTTTTTT. This sequence joins TRBV5-1 and TRBJ2-2; D is unresolved. V was clipped by 3 bases and J by 2 bases, with 11 bases between them. The CDR3 is 15 residues long. CDR1 and CDR2 (germline): SGHRS, YFSETQ.

The chain joins TRBV9 to TRBJ2-1; 9 nucleotides line up with TRBD1. The trim removed 2 bases at V and 1 base at J, leaving 1 base unmatched. The CDR3 spans 15 residues. Germline loops: CDR1 SGDLS, CDR2 YYNGEE. DNA of the CDR3: TGTGCCAGCAGCGTCGGGACAGGGTCCTACAATGAGCAGTTCTTC. Translated: CASSVGTGSYNEQFF.

The chain has TRBV12-2 and TRBJ2-1; TRBD2, the D gene given by the table, was not confirmed from the DNA. TRBV12-2 is noted as a pseudogene. There are 20 residues in the CDR3. In DNA, the CDR3 is TGTGCAAGTTTGGCAAAAAAACCGGGACTAGCGACCACCTCCTACAATGAGCAGTTCTTC. Its translation: CASLAKKPGLATTSYNEQFF.

The chain recombines TRBV6-1 with TRBJ2-6; D gene ambiguous. The CDR3 contains 15 residues. CDR1 is MNHNS, CDR2 SASEGT, per germline. Between the trimmed V and J ends, which lost 3 bases and 1 base, there was a span of 7 bases. In nucleotides, the CDR3 is TGTGCCAGCAGTGATCCCCTGTCTGGGGCCAACGTCCTGACTTTC. Its translation: CASSDPLSGANVLTF.

The chain links TRBV12-3 or TRBV12-4 to TRBJ1-2, with a possible D match to TRBD1 (6 bases). V gave up 2 bases and J gave up 8 bases, with 12 bases separating them. The CDR3 is 13 amino acids. The CDR3 region is CASSLWGPEGYTF. The DNA of the CDR3 is TGTGCCAGCAGTTTATGGGGGCCGGAGGGCTACACCTTC.